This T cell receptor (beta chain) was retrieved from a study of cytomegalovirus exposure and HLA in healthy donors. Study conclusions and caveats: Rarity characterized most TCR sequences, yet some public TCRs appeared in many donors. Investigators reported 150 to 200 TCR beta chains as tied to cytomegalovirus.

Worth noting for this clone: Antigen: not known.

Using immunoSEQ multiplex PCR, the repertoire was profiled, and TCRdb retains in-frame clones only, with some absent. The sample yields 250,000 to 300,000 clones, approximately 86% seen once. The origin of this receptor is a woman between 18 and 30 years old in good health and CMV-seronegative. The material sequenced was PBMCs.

CDR3 DNA sequence: TGTGCCAGCAGTTGGGGACAGGGGGGCACTGAAGCTTTCTTT. Its translation is CASSWGQGGTEAFF. The chain carries TRBV28 and TRBJ1-1; TRBD1 agrees at 11 bases. This CDR3 has 14 residues. V gave up 4 bases and J gave up 4 bases; unmatched junction bases: 2. The germline V gene encodes CDR1 MDHEN and CDR2 SYDVKM.